The rows below give T cell receptor beta chains drawn from one sample of a study of post-analysis software for immune sequencing data. TCRdb analysed the PCR reads with MiXCR anew, one entry per CDR3 protein. The table includes 650,000 to 850,000 distinct CDR3 sequences, around 45% detected once. Sequencing input: blood. The receptors derive from a girl under 18 with multiple sclerosis. Both conserved end residues are part of each CDR3. A D gene is named only where the DNA matches it firmly. For some rows the clone size is stated as once, few or many, or as a class when expanded; others skip it.

TRBJ2-7 TRBD2 TRBV28 NA CAGSLSLGGGVPYEQYF TGTGCCGGCAGTTTAAGTTTGGGGGGGGGAGTCCCCTACGAGCAGTACTTC
TRBJ2-5 TRBD2 TRBV6-5 NA CASRPAGEPYQETQYF TGTGCCAGCAGACCTGCGGGAGAACCTTACCAAGAGACCCAGTACTTC
TRBJ1-6 TRBD1 TRBV12-3/TRBV12-4 NA CASSRRDRGWDSPLHF TGTGCCAGCAGCCGCCGGGACAGGGGTTGGGATTCACCCCTCCACTTT
TRBJ1-2 TRBD1 TRBV7-6 NA CASSPGTGNGYGYTF TGTGCCAGCAGCCCCGGGACAGGGAATGGCTATGGCTACACCTTC
TRBJ2-7 TRBD1 TRBV7-9 once CANSPRDSFYEQYF TGTGCCAACAGCCCGAGGGACAGCTTCTACGAGCAGTACTTC
TRBJ2-4 NA TRBV3-1 NA CASSHPTKNIQYF TGTGCCAGCAGCCACCCTACTAAAAACATTCAGTACTTC
TRBJ1-5 NA TRBV20-1 few CSARVGQRGNQPQHF TGCAGTGCTAGAGTGGGGCAGAGAGGCAATCAGCCCCAGCATTTT
TRBJ2-2 NA TRBV12-3/TRBV12-4 NA CASTGLGGPANTGELFF TGTGCCAGCACGGGGTTGGGGGGCCCCGCGAACACCGGGGAGCTGTTTTTT
TRBJ2-7 TRBD2 TRBV7-2 NA CASSRILAGDAYEQYF TGTGCCAGCAGCAGAATACTAGCGGGAGATGCCTACGAGCAGTACTTC
TRBJ1-1 TRBD1 TRBV25-1 NA CASSEGQGAGTEAFF TGTGCCAGCAGTGAGGGACAGGGGGCTGGCACTGAAGCTTTCTTT
TRBJ1-5 NA TRBV12-3/TRBV12-4 few CASSLVRRGGNQPQHF TGTGCCAGCAGTTTAGTCCGCCGGGGAGGCAATCAGCCCCAGCATTTT
TRBJ2-4 NA TRBV6-1 NA CASRRAGGFNIQYF TGTGCCAGCAGGAGGGCAGGAGGGTTTAACATTCAGTACTTC
TRBJ2-7 TRBD1 TRBV29-1 NA CSVEGQGVGEQYF TGCAGCGTTGAAGGGCAGGGGGTAGGGGAGCAGTACTTC
TRBJ2-1 TRBD2 TRBV27 few CASSLRGGLAGAYEQFF TGTGCCAGCAGTTTAAGAGGCGGGCTAGCGGGAGCATATGAGCAGTTCTTC
TRBJ2-7 NA TRBV20-1 many CSARVPNTQAHEQYF TGCAGTGCTAGGGTTCCTAACACACAGGCCCACGAGCAGTACTTC
TRBJ2-5 NA TRBV4-3 NA CASSQDGPGQETQYF TGCGCCAGCAGCCAAGATGGCCCAGGCCAAGAGACCCAGTACTTC
TRBJ2-7 NA TRBV4-1 NA CASSQDPLATSYEQYF TGCGCCAGCAGCCAAGATCCCCTAGCGACCTCCTACGAGCAGTACTTC
TRBJ2-2 TRBD1 TRBV27 NA CASSGTGRTGELFF TGTGCCAGCAGTGGGACAGGCCGCACCGGGGAGCTGTTTTTT
TRBJ2-7 TRBD1 TRBV10-3 NA CATLEPGQVFNEQYF TGTGCTACCTTAGAGCCGGGACAGGTATTCAATGAGCAGTACTTC
TRBJ2-7 TRBD1 TRBV20-1 few CSARDGDRPYEQYF TGCAGTGCTAGAGATGGGGACAGGCCTTACGAGCAGTACTTC
TRBJ2-7 TRBD2 TRBV5-1 few CASSFRDSRTSGTYEQYF TGCGCCAGCAGCTTCCGGGACAGCAGGACTAGCGGAACCTACGAGCAGTACTTC
TRBJ2-7 TRBD2 TRBV5-1 NA CASSFSAGTYEQYF TGCGCCAGCAGCTTCTCAGCGGGAACCTACGAGCAGTACTTC
TRBJ2-7 NA TRBV20-1 NA CSARIGPYEQYF TGCAGTGCTAGGATTGGCCCCTACGAGCAGTACTTC
TRBJ2-1 NA TRBV2 NA CASSDPSAFDEQFF TGTGCCAGCAGTGACCCTAGTGCTTTCGATGAGCAGTTCTTC
TRBJ2-1 TRBD2 TRBV5-1 NA CASSFYHLAGAWGNEQFF TGCGCCAGCAGCTTCTACCATCTAGCGGGAGCCTGGGGCAATGAGCAGTTCTTC
TRBJ2-5 TRBD2 TRBV9 NA CASAIDPGGFGETQYF TGTGCCAGCGCAATCGACCCGGGAGGGTTCGGAGAGACCCAGTACTTC
TRBJ2-3 TRBD1 TRBV29-1 few CSVETGRRTDTQYF TGCAGCGTCGAGACAGGGAGAAGGACAGATACGCAGTATTTT
TRBJ2-3 NA TRBV6-1 NA CASRALGDTQYF TGTGCCAGCAGGGCCCTGGGGGATACGCAGTATTTT
TRBJ2-1 NA TRBV29-1 NA CSVDGNEQFF TGCAGCGTTGATGGCAATGAGCAGTTCTTC
TRBJ1-5 NA TRBV12-3/TRBV12-4 NA CASSLNSQVNQPQHF TGTGCCAGCAGTTTAAACAGCCAAGTCAATCAGCCCCAGCATTTT
TRBJ2-5 NA TRBV20-1 NA CSARDWADRGETQYF TGCAGTGCTAGAGATTGGGCGGACAGAGGGGAGACCCAGTACTTC
TRBJ2-3 NA TRBV4-2 once CASSLSGTEPITDTQYF TGTGCCAGCAGCCTGTCCGGGACCGAGCCTATCACAGATACGCAGTATTTT
TRBJ2-7 NA TRBV10-3 NA CAISEMAGHEQYF TGTGCCATCAGTGAGATGGCAGGGCACGAGCAGTACTTC
TRBJ2-6 NA TRBV28 NA CASSLFGTVSGANVLTF TGTGCCAGCAGTTTATTTGGTACGGTCTCTGGGGCCAACGTCCTGACTTTC
TRBJ2-5 TRBD1 TRBV14 NA CASSQRTGALETQYF TGTGCCAGCAGCCAACGGACAGGGGCCTTAGAGACCCAGTACTTC
TRBJ1-2 TRBD1 TRBV7-8 NA CASSPGQVLYGYTF TGTGCCAGCAGCCCAGGACAGGTCCTCTATGGCTACACCTTC
TRBJ2-7 TRBD2 TRBV6-2/TRBV6-3 NA CASSYQAGLAGGRYF TGTGCCAGCAGTTATCAGGCGGGACTAGCGGGAGGTAGGTACTTC
TRBJ2-3 NA TRBV7-2 NA CASSPTYPPNTDTQYF TGTGCCAGCAGCCCCACTTACCCACCAAACACAGATACGCAGTATTTT
TRBJ1-2 TRBD1 TRBV7-2 NA CASSCRDSHGYTF TGTGCCAGCAGCTGCCGGGACAGCCATGGCTACACCTTC
TRBJ1-2 NA TRBV6-1 few CASSPRAGVDYGYTF TGTGCCAGCAGCCCCAGGGCCGGGGTCGACTATGGCTACACCTTC
TRBJ2-3 TRBD2 TRBV20-1 NA CSAGAGLARDTQYF TGCAGTGCTGGGGCCGGACTAGCTAGAGATACGCAGTATTTT
TRBJ2-5 NA TRBV7-2 few CASSLQYQETQYF TGTGCCAGCAGCTTACAGTACCAAGAGACCCAGTACTTC